These T cell receptor beta chains were read from a single sample in a study of cytomegalovirus exposure and HLA in healthy donors. The protocol was immunoSEQ multiplex PCR, while the TCRdb copy is restricted to in-frame clones and leaves out a portion. The sample shows over 100,000 clones, under 85% of them seen only once. What was sequenced was PBMCs. The receptors were gathered from a man aged 40-49 years in good health and CMV-seropositive. The conserved cysteine and the conserved F or W are not part of the CDR3 here. The order of the fields is clone size, J gene, V gene, CDR3 protein. Clone sizes are given selectively: once, few, many, or a class where the clone is expanded.

clone_size: -; j_call: TRBJ2-3; v_call: TRBV19; cdr3_aa: ASSILGLGLDTQY
clone_size: -; j_call: TRBJ2-1; v_call: TRBV6-5; cdr3_aa: ASSTQYNEQF
clone_size: few; j_call: TRBJ1-1; v_call: TRBV15; cdr3_aa: ATSKGQGNTEAF
clone_size: -; j_call: TRBJ2-1; v_call: TRBV7-2; cdr3_aa: ASTPRGQGVYNEQF
clone_size: -; j_call: TRBJ1-5; v_call: TRBV28; cdr3_aa: ASSMQGALGNQPQH
clone_size: -; j_call: TRBJ1-4; v_call: TRBV28; cdr3_aa: ASGRGDEKLF
clone_size: -; j_call: TRBJ2-1; v_call: TRBV28; cdr3_aa: ASSLSGGNNEQF
clone_size: -; j_call: TRBJ2-7; v_call: TRBV7-9; cdr3_aa: ASSRRDISYEQY
clone_size: -; j_call: TRBJ2-7; v_call: TRBV4-3; cdr3_aa: ASSRKTGTGGDEQY
clone_size: few; j_call: TRBJ2-2; v_call: TRBV7-8; cdr3_aa: ASSLTTLNTGELF
clone_size: few; j_call: TRBJ1-5; v_call: TRBV10-3; cdr3_aa: ASIRQGDQPQH
clone_size: -; j_call: TRBJ1-2; v_call: TRBV30; cdr3_aa: AWSDSGVSPNYGYT
clone_size: -; j_call: TRBJ2-7; v_call: TRBV28; cdr3_aa: ASSFRLAGSYEQY
clone_size: -; j_call: TRBJ1-1; v_call: TRBV4-3; cdr3_aa: ASSPSITQGDLAEAF
clone_size: -; j_call: TRBJ2-7; v_call: TRBV14; cdr3_aa: ASSLRNRDYEQY
clone_size: few; j_call: TRBJ2-5; v_call: TRBV19; cdr3_aa: ASRGASETQY
clone_size: -; j_call: TRBJ1-2; v_call: TRBV20-1; cdr3_aa: RAGTDHVYT
clone_size: -; j_call: TRBJ1-3; v_call: TRBV7-6; cdr3_aa: AGSLTVSSGNTIY
clone_size: -; j_call: TRBJ2-7; v_call: TRBV27; cdr3_aa: ASSLSLRGSYEQY
clone_size: -; j_call: TRBJ2-1; v_call: TRBV5-1; cdr3_aa: ASSLGSGGDNEQF
clone_size: -; j_call: TRBJ1-1; v_call: TRBV28; cdr3_aa: ASSSPGVTEAF
clone_size: -; j_call: TRBJ2-1; v_call: TRBV19; cdr3_aa: ASSLTYNEQF
clone_size: -; j_call: TRBJ1-5; v_call: TRBV28; cdr3_aa: ASSLRSQANQPQH
clone_size: -; j_call: TRBJ2-7; v_call: TRBV18; cdr3_aa: ASSPPGLAGGYEQY
clone_size: once; j_call: TRBJ1-5; v_call: TRBV15; cdr3_aa: ATSTGHKINQPQH
clone_size: few; j_call: TRBJ2-3; v_call: TRBV2; cdr3_aa: ASSDWGGGTDTQY
clone_size: few; j_call: TRBJ2-5; v_call: TRBV11-1; cdr3_aa: ASSLGDRKETQY
clone_size: -; j_call: TRBJ1-5; v_call: TRBV6-6; cdr3_aa: ASSFRGQEPQH
clone_size: -; j_call: TRBJ2-5; v_call: TRBV19; cdr3_aa: ASGTGYTQETQY
clone_size: -; j_call: TRBJ1-1; v_call: TRBV2; cdr3_aa: ASSEEGEGAVNTEAF
clone_size: -; j_call: TRBJ1-6; v_call: TRBV5-1; cdr3_aa: ASSQTGIGSPLH
clone_size: -; j_call: TRBJ1-5; v_call: TRBV4-3; cdr3_aa: ASSQARNQPQH
clone_size: -; j_call: TRBJ1-3; v_call: TRBV28; cdr3_aa: ASSTDGISAGNTIY
clone_size: -; j_call: TRBJ2-2; v_call: TRBV9; cdr3_aa: ASTGLAEEELF
clone_size: -; j_call: TRBJ2-3; v_call: TRBV7-2; cdr3_aa: ASSPDRVGTDTQY
clone_size: -; j_call: TRBJ2-5; v_call: TRBV5-1; cdr3_aa: ASIMDRLRETQY
clone_size: -; j_call: TRBJ2-1; v_call: TRBV2; cdr3_aa: ASSTPQGGESRNEQF
clone_size: -; j_call: TRBJ2-7; v_call: TRBV4-3; cdr3_aa: ASSQGQATYEQY
clone_size: -; j_call: TRBJ1-2; v_call: TRBV6-6; cdr3_aa: ASKDAGGLNYGYT
clone_size: -; j_call: TRBJ2-7; v_call: TRBV7-9; cdr3_aa: ASSLTSGGADEQY
clone_size: few; j_call: TRBJ2-3; v_call: TRBV5-1; cdr3_aa: ASRDGTSGDTDTQY
clone_size: -; j_call: TRBJ2-7; v_call: TRBV2; cdr3_aa: ASLFWDRTSEQY
clone_size: -; j_call: TRBJ1-4; v_call: TRBV4-1; cdr3_aa: ASSQTTAPNEKLF
clone_size: -; j_call: TRBJ2-5; v_call: TRBV4-1; cdr3_aa: ASSDRTGQETQY
clone_size: -; j_call: TRBJ2-5; v_call: TRBV12-5; cdr3_aa: ASARGRGNQETQY
clone_size: -; j_call: TRBJ1-1; v_call: TRBV6-5; cdr3_aa: ASRNSMNTEAF